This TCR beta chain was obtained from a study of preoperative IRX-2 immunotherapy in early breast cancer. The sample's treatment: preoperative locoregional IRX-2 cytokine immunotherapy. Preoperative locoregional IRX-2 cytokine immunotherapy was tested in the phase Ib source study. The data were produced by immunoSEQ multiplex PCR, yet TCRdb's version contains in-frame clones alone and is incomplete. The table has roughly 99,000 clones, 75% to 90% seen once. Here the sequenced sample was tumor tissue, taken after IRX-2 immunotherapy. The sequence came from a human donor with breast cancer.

CDR3 in DNA: TGTGCCAGCAGTCGACAGGGGACAGGAAACACCATATATTTT. Protein sequence: CASSRQGTGNTIYF. This rearrangement joins TRBV28 to TRBJ1-3; TRBD1 matches 8 bases. CDR1 and CDR2 (germline): MDHEN, SYDVKM. Trimming took 5 bases from V and 4 from J; bases not matched to a gene: 4. This CDR3 is built from 14 residues.